This T cell receptor (beta chain) was identified during a study of CD8+ T cells in alopecia areata. Study-wide findings and caveats: Lesional scalp displayed greater clonality than normal scalp, most notably in alopecia totalis/universalis. Scalp sample sequencing also detects resident alphabeta T cells of normal skin. Researchers reported that TCR sharing among patients proved less clear than in mice, possibly HLA-linked.

Extraction of RNA preceded its reverse transcription into cDNA, which served as the sequencing template. Clones were read by immunoSEQ multiplex PCR, and TCRdb kept only the in-frame ones, dropping some. The sample records about 150,000 clones, about three fifths being singletons. Cell sorting on a FACSAria was used to separate CD4+ and CD8+ T cells from the PBMCs. Germline CDR1 SQVTM, CDR2 ANQGSEA. The CDR3 spans 16 residues. V was cut by 1 base and J by 0 bases, with 10 bases left in between. This clone was counted a single time. Its antigen is unknown. Other DNA sequences in the sample encode the same CDR3.

What was sequenced was CD8+ T cells sorted from blood. The rearrangement uses TRBV29-1 and TRBJ2-6; perhaps D is TRBD1 or TRBD2 (5 bases each). The TCR was taken from a human donor in good health. CDR3: CSVEVRGGSGANVLTF. DNA of the CDR3: TGCAGCGTTGAAGTGCGTGGGGGCTCTGGGGCCAACGTCCTGACTTTC.